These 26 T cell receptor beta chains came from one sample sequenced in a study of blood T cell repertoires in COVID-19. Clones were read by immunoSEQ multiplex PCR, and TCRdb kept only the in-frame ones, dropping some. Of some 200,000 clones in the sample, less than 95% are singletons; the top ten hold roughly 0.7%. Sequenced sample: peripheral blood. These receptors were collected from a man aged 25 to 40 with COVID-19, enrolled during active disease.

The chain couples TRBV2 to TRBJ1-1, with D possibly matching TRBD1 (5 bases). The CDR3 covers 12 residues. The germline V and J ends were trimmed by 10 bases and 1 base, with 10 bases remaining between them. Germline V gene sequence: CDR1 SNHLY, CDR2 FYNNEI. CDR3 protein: CAMQTENTEAFF. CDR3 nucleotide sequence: TGTGCCATGCAGACAGAGAACACTGAAGCTTTCTTT.

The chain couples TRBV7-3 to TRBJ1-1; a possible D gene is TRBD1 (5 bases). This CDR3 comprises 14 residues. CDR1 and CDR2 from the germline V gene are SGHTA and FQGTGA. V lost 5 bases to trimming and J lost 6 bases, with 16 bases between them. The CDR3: CASSPSGDAPEAFF. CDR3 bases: TGTGCCAGCAGCCCTTCGGGGGACGCGCCTGAAGCTTTCTTT.

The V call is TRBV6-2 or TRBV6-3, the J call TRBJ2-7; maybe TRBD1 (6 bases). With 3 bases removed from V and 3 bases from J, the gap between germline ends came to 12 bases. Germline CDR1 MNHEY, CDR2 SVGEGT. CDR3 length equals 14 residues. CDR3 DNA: TGTGCCAGCAGTTATTGGACAGATTACTACGAGCAGTACTTC. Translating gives CASSYWTDYYEQYF.

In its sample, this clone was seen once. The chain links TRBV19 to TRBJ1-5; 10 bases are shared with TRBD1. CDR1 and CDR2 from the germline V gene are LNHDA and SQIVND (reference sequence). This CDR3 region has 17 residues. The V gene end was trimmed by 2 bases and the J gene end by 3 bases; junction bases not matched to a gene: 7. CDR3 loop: CASSINGGQGINQPQHF. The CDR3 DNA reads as TGTGCCAGTAGTATAAACGGGGGACAGGGGATCAATCAGCCCCAGCATTTT. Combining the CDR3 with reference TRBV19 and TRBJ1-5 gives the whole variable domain DGGITQSPKYLFRKEGQNVTLSCEQNLNHDAMYWYRQDPGQGLRLIYYSQIVNDFQKGDIAEGYSVSREKKESFPLTVTSAQKNPTAFYLCASSINGGQGINQPQHFGDGTRLSIL.

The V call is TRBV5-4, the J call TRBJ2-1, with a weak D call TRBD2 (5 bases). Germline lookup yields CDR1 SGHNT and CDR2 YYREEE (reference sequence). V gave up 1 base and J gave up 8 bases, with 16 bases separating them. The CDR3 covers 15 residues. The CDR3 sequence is CASSLKKRSGDEQFF. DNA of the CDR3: TGTGCCAGCAGCTTGAAGAAGCGCTCCGGGGATGAGCAGTTCTTC.

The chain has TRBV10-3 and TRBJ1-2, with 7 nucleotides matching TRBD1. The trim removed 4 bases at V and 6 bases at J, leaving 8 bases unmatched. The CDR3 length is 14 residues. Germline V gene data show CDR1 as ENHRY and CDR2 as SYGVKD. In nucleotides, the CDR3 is TGTGCCATCAGTGCGGCTGACAGGGAGGATGGCTACACCTTC. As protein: CAISAADREDGYTF.

CDR3 bases: TGTGCCAGCAGCTTAATGGGGACAGGGTCGTACGAGCAGTACTTC. Residues: CASSLMGTGSYEQYF. The rearrangement links TRBV7-9 to TRBJ2-7, with 9 bases lining up with TRBD1. The germline gives CDR1 SEHNR, CDR2 FQNEAQ (reference sequence). V was clipped by 2 bases and J by 4 bases; unmatched bases: 6. The length of the CDR3 is 15 residues.

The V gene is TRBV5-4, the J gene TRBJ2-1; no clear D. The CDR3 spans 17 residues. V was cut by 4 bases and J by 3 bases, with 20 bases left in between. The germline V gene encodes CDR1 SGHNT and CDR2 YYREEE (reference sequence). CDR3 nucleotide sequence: TGTGCCAGCAGCCCAGAGGTCGGCAGCTACTACTACAATGAGCAGTTCTTC. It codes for CASSPEVGSYYYNEQFF.

CDR3 DNA sequence: TGCGCCAGCAGCGGGGGACAGTTGAACACTGAAGCTTTCTTT. Its translation is CASSGGQLNTEAFF. The V and J genes are TRBV5-1 and TRBJ1-1, with 7 bases that match TRBD1. The ends lost 4 bases at V and 0 bases at J; junction bases unmatched: 3. This CDR3 region has 14 residues. Germline loops: CDR1 SGHRS, CDR2 YFSETQ.

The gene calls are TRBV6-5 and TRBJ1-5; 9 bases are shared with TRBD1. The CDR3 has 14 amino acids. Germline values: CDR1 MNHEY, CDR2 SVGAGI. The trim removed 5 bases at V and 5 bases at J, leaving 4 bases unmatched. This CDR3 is CASSRTGVDQPQHF. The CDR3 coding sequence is TGTGCCAGCAGTCGGACAGGGGTCGATCAGCCCCAGCATTTT.

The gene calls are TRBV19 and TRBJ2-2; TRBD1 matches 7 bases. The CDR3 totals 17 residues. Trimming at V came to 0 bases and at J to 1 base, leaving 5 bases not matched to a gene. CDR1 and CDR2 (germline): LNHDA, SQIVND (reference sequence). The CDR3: CASSIDQYRGNTGELFF. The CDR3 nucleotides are TGTGCCAGTAGTATAGATCAGTACAGGGGGAACACCGGGGAGCTGTTTTTT.

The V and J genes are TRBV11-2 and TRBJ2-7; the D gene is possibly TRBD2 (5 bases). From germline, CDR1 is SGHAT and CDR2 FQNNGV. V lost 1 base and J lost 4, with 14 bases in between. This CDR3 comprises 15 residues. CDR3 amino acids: CASSLVGSSIYEQYF. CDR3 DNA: TGTGCCAGCAGCTTAGTTGGGAGTTCGATATACGAGCAGTACTTC. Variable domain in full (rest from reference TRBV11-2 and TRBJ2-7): EAGVAQSPRYKIIEKRQSVAFWCNPISGHATLYWYQQILGQGPKLLIQFQNNGVVDDSQLPKDRFSAERLKGVDSTLKIQPAKLEDSAVYLCASSLVGSSIYEQYFGPGTRLTVT.

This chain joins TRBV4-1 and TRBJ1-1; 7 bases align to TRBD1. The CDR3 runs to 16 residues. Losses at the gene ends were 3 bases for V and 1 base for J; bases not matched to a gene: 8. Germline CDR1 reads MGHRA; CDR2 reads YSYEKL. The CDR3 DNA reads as TGCGCCAGCAGCCAGGTCTTAGGGGGCTCGAACACTGAAGCTTTCTTT. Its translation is CASSQVLGGSNTEAFF.

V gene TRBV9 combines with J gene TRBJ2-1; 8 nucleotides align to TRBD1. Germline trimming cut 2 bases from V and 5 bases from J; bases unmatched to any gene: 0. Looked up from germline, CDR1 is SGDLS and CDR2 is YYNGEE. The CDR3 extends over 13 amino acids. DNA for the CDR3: TGTGCCAGCAGCGTGACAGGGGACAATGAGCAGTTCTTC. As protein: CASSVTGDNEQFF. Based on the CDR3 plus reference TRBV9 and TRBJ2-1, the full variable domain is DSGVTQTPKHLITATGQRVTLRCSPRSGDLSVYWYQQSLDQGLQFLIQYYNGEERAKGNILERFSAQQFPDLHSELNLSSLELGDSALYFCASSVTGDNEQFFGPGTRLTVL.

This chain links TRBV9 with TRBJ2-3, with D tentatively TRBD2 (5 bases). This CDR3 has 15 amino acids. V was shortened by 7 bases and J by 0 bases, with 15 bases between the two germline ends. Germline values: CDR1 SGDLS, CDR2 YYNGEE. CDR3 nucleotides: TGTGCCAGCTCCGGTACCGGGATGAGCACAGATACGCAGTATTTT. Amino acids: CASSGTGMSTDTQYF.

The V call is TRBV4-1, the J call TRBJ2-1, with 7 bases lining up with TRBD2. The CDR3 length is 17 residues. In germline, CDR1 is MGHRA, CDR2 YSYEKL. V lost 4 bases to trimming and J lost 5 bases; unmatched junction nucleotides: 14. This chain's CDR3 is CASSPVLSLADNNEQFF. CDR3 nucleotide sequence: TGCGCCAGCAGCCCAGTTCTGTCTCTAGCGGATAACAATGAGCAGTTCTTC.

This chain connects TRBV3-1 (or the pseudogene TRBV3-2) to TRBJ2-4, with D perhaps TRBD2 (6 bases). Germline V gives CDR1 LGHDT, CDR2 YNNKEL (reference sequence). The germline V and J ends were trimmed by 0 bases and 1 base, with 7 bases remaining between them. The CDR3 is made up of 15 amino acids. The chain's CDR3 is CASSQDRGAKNIQYF. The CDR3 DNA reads TGTGCCAGCAGCCAAGATCGGGGGGCCAAAAACATTCAGTACTTC.

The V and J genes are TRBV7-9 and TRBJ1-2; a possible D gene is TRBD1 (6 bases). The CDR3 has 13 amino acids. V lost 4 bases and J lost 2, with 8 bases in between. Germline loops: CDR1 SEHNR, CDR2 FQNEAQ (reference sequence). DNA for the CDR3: TGTGCCAGCAGCTCCCAGGGGAACTATGGCTACACCTTC. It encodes CASSSQGNYGYTF.

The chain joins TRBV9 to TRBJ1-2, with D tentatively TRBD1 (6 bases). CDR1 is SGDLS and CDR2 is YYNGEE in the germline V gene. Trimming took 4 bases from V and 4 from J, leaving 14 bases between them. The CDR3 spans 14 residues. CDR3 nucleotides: TGTGCCAGCAGCCCGGACAGTGGGAGCTATGGCTACACCTTC. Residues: CASSPDSGSYGYTF. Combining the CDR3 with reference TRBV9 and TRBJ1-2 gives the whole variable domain DSGVTQTPKHLITATGQRVTLRCSPRSGDLSVYWYQQSLDQGLQFLIQYYNGEERAKGNILERFSAQQFPDLHSELNLSSLELGDSALYFCASSPDSGSYGYTFGSGTRLTVV.

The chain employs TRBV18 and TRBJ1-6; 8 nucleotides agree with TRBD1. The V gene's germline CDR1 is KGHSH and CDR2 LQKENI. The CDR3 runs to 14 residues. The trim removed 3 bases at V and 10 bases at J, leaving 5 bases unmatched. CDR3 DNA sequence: TGTGCCAGCTCACCTCCGGGACAGGAGTCACCCCTCCACTTT. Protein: CASSPPGQESPLHF.

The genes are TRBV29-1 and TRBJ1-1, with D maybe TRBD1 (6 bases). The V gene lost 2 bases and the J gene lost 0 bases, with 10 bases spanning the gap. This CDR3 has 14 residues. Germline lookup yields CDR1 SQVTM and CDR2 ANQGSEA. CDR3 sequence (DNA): TGCAGCGTTGAACGAGGACAGATGAACACTGAAGCTTTCTTT. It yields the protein CSVERGQMNTEAFF.

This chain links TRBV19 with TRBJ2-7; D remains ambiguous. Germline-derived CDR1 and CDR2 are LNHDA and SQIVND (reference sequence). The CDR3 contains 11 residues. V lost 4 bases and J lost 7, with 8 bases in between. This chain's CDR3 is CASSTAREQYF. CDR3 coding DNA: TGTGCCAGTAGTACCGCTAGAGAGCAGTACTTC.

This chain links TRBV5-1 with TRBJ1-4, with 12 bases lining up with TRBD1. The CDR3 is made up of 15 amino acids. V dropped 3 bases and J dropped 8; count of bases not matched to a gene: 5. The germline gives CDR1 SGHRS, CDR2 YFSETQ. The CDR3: CASSWGQGAREKLFF. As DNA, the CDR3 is TGCGCCAGCAGCTGGGGACAGGGGGCTAGGGAAAAACTGTTTTTT. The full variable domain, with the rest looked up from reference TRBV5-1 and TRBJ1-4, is KAGVTQTPRYLIKTRGQQVTLSCSPISGHRSVSWYQQTPGQGLQFLFEYFSETQRNKGNFPGRFSGRQFSNSRSEMNVSTLELGDSALYLCASSWGQGAREKLFFGSGTQLSVL.

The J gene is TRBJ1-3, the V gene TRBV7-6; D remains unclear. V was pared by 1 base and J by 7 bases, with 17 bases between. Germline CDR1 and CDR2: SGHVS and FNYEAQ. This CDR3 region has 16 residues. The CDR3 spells CASSLVGWGGHNTIYF. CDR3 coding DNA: TGTGCCAGCAGCTTAGTGGGATGGGGAGGGCACAACACCATATATTTT.

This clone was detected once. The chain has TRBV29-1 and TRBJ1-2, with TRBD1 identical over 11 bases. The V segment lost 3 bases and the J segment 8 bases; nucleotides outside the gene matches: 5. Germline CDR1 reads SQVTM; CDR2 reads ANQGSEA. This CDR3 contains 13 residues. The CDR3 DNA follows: TGCAGCGTTGACACGGGACAGGGGGGCGGCTACACCTTC. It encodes CSVDTGQGGGYTF.

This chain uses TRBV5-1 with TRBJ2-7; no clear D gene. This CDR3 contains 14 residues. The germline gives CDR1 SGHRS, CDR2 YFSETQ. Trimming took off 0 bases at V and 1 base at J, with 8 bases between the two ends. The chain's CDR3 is CASSLDPESYEQYF. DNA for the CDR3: TGCGCCAGCAGCTTGGATCCGGAGTCCTACGAGCAGTACTTC.